Sequencing of this TCR beta chain was carried out in a study of blood T cells in healthy people across ages. The CDR3 consists of 16 residues. Looked up from germline, CDR1 is DFQATT and CDR2 is SNEGSKA (reference sequence). Losses at the gene ends were 0 bases for V and 1 base for J; bases not matched to a gene: 9. This clonotype was counted between two and nine times. A second PCR of roughly 7 to 11 cycles used a sample-barcoded 5' primer and a J-beta primer mix. TCRdb re-derived calls from the 5' RACE reads in MiXCR, one entry per CDR3 protein. The top ten hold 8% to 10% of the sample, which has hundreds of thousands of distinct CDR3 sequences, roughly 25% seen once. These data also formed part of another study, on T cells of mothers and their children.

The origin of this receptor is a boy aged 5 to 17 in good health. Sample: blood. The chain has TRBV20-1 and TRBJ2-7, with 7 bases identical to TRBD2. Here the CDR3 reads CSARDSRAGPSYEQYF. The CDR3 DNA reads as TGCAGTGCTAGAGACTCAAGAGCGGGACCTTCCTACGAGCAGTACTTC.